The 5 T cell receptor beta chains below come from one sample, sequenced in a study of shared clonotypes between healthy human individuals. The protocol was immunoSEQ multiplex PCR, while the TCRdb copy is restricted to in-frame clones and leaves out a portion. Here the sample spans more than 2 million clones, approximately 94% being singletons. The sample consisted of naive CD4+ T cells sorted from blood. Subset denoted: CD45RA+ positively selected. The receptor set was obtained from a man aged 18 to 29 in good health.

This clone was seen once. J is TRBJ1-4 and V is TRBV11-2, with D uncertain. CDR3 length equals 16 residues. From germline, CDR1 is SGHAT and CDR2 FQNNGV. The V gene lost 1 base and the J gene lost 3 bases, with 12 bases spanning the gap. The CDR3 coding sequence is TGTGCCAGCAGCTTAGTCCCGGGTAACGCTAATGAAAAACTGTTTTTT. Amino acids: CASSLVPGNANEKLFF.

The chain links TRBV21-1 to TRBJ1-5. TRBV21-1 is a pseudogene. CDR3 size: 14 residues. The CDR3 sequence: CPARAGEGNQPQHF. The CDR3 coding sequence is TGCCCCGCGAGGGCGGGGGAAGGCAATCAGCCCCAGCATTTT.

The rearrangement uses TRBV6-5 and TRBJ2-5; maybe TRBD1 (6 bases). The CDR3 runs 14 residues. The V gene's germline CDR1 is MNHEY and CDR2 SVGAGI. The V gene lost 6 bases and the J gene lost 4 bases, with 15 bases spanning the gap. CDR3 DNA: TGTGCCAGCAGGAAATCAGGGGTGCGAGAGACCCAGTACTTC. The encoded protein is CASRKSGVRETQYF.

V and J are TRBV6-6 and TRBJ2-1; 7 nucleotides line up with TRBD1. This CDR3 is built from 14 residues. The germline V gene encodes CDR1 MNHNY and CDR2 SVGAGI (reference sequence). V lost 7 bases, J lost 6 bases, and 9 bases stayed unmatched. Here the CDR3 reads CASTFRQGSNEQFF. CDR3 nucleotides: TGTGCCAGCACCTTCCGACAGGGCAGCAATGAGCAGTTCTTC.

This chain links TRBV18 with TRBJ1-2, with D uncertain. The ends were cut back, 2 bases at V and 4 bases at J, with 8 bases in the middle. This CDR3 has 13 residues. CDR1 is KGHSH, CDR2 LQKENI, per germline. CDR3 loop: CASSPIAGYGYTF. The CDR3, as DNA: TGTGCCAGCTCACCAATAGCGGGCTATGGCTACACCTTC.